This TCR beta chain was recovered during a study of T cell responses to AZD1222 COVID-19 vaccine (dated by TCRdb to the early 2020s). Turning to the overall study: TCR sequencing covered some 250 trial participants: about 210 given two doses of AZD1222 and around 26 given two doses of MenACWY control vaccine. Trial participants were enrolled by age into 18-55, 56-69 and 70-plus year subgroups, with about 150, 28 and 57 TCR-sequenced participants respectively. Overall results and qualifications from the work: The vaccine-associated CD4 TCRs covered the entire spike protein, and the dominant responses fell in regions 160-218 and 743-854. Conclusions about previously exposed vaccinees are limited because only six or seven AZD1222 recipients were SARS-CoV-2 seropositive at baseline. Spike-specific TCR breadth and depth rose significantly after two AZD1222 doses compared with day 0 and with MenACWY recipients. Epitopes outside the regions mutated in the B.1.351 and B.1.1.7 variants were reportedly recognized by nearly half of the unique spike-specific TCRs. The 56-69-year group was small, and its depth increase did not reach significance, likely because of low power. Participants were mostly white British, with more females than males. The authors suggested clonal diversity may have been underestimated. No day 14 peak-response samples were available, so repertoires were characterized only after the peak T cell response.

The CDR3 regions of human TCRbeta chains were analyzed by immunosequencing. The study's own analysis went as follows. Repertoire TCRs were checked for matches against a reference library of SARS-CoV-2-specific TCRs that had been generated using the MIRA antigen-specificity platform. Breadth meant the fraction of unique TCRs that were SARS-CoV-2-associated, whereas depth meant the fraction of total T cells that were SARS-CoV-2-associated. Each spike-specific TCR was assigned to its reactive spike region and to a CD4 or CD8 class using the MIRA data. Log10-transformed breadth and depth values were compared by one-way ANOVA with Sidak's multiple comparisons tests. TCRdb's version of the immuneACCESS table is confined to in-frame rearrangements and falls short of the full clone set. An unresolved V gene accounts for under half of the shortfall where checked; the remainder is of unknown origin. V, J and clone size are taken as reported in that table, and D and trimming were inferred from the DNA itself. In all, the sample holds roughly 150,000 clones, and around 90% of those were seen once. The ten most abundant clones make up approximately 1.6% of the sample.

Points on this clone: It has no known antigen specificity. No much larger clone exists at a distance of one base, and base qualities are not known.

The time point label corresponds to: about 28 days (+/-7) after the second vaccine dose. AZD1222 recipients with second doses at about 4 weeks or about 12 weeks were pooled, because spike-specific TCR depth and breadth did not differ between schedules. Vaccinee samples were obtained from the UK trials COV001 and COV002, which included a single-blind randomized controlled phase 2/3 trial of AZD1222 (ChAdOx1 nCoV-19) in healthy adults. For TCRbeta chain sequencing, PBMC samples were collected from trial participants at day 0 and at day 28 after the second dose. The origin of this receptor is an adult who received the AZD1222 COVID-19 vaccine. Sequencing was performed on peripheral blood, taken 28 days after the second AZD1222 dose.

CDR3 protein: CAVGLAGRSSYNEQFF. In nucleotide form, the sequence is TGTGCCGTCGGACTAGCGGGACGGAGCTCCTACAATGAGCAGTTCTTC. Rearrangement joined TRBV10-3 to TRBJ2-1; TRBD2 agrees with 12 junctional bases. V loses 11 bases at its end and J loses 0 bases; junction bases beyond the gene matches: 8. Including cysteine and phenylalanine, the CDR3 has 16 amino acids. Only the CDR3 DNA is retained, 48 bases long and in frame from the first base. The germline V gene provides CDR1 ENHRY and CDR2 SYGVKD.